The 2 T cell receptor beta chains listed next were all sequenced from one sample in a study of blood T cell repertoires in COVID-19. Some clones are missing from TCRdb's copy, which holds only in-frame ones; the method was immunoSEQ multiplex PCR. The repertoire holds about 400,000 clones, with approximately 88% as singletons. The sequencing sample was made of PBMCs or T cells enriched from blood (not recorded which). These receptors were obtained from a woman in her thirties or forties with acute COVID-19.

CDR3 residues: CASRALYSGYSNQPQHF. The CDR3, as DNA: TGTGCCAGTAGAGCCTTATATTCAGGATATAGCAATCAGCCCCAGCATTTT. V gene TRBV19 combines with J gene TRBJ1-5; no definite D call. V lost 6 bases to trimming and J lost 0 bases, with 18 bases between them. CDR3 length: 17 residues. CDR1 and CDR2 from the germline V gene are LNHDA and SQIVND (reference sequence).

This clone was seen a handful of times. The V gene is TRBV7-2, the J gene TRBJ2-2; D is perhaps TRBD1 (6 bases). This CDR3 comprises 13 residues. CDR1 is SGHTA, CDR2 FQGNSA, per germline. The germline V and J ends were trimmed by 5 bases and 7 bases, with 11 bases remaining between them. DNA of the CDR3: TGTGCCAGCAGCGCAGGGACAAACGGGGAGCTGTTTTTT. Translation gives CASSAGTNGELFF.